The 16 T cell receptor beta chains reported below all come from one sample, sequenced in a study of T cells after posttransplantation cyclophosphamide. Produced via immunoSEQ multiplex PCR; TCRdb's table is partial and in-frame only. The sample lists 9,000 to 15,000 clones; over 2% were seen once. A marrow graft followed busulfan-fludarabine conditioning, with cyclophosphamide on days +3 and +4. Specimen: PBMCs, collected after allogeneic stem cell transplant with posttransplant cyclophosphamide. The receptors stem from a male patient between 25 and 40 years old who received an allogeneic stem cell transplant from a related donor, was CMV-positive, and had no GVHD. Some T cells here may be from the graft donor.

The table lists this clone with a few counts. This CDR3 is CASRDRGPRGEQFF. The CDR3 region has the DNA TGTGCCAGCAGGGACAGGGGGCCGCGAGGTGAGCAGTTCTTC. This chain connects TRBV28 to TRBJ2-1, with 11 bases that match TRBD1. Germline V CDR1 and CDR2: MDHEN, SYDVKM. The CDR3 contains 14 residues. The V and J ends lost 6 bases and 9 bases, in that order; junction bases with no gene match: 7.

This chain links TRBV19 with TRBJ1-4, with TRBD1 identical over 7 bases. Germline lookup yields CDR1 LNHDA and CDR2 SQIVND (reference sequence). V shed 4 bases and J 7 bases; nucleotides not matched to a gene: 9. This CDR3 is 15 amino acids long. In nucleotides, the CDR3 is TGTGCCAGTAGTACAACAGGGGCTTCGCGTGAAAAACTGTTTTTT. Amino acid sequence: CASSTTGASREKLFF.

This rearrangement joins TRBV5-1 to TRBJ1-2, with TRBD1 as a possible D gene (6 bases). Trimming took 5 bases from V and 3 from J, leaving 11 bases between them. Germline assignment: CDR1 SGHRS and CDR2 YFSETQ. The CDR3 has 13 amino acids. The CDR3 DNA is TGCGCCAGCAGGCAGGGGTCAGACTATGGCTACACCTTC. It translates to CASRQGSDYGYTF.

This clone was seen more than once but under ten times. V gene TRBV9 combines with J gene TRBJ2-7, with 7 bases lining up with TRBD2. There are 15 residues in the CDR3. The germline V gene encodes CDR1 SGDLS and CDR2 YYNGEE. V shed 2 bases, J shed 4 bases, and the junction held 9 bases outside the gene matches. The CDR3 DNA reads as TGTGCCAGCAGCGTGGGCGGGAGCTCTGAATACGAGCAGTACTTC. Residues: CASSVGGSSEYEQYF.

V usage is TRBV28 and J usage is TRBJ2-5, with D unresolved. Looked up from germline, CDR1 is MDHEN and CDR2 is SYDVKM. Trimming removed 6 bases from V and 1 base from J, with 12 bases in between. The CDR3 covers 14 residues. The CDR3 coding sequence is TGTGCCAGCAGCCGTGGAGCGTCCCAAGAGACCCAGTACTTC. This codes for CASSRGASQETQYF.

The chain uses TRBV19 and TRBJ2-7, with D perhaps TRBD2 (6 bases). The germline V and J ends were trimmed by 4 bases and 2 bases, with 15 bases remaining between them. The CDR3 covers 15 residues. The germline V gene has CDR1 LNHDA and CDR2 SQIVND (reference sequence). The CDR3 reads CASSRGVGTAYEQYF. The CDR3 DNA follows: TGTGCCAGTAGTAGGGGAGTCGGGACTGCCTACGAGCAGTACTTC.

The rearrangement joins TRBV14 to TRBJ1-2, with D maybe TRBD1 (6 bases). Germline CDR1 and CDR2: SGHDN and FVKESK. The CDR3 totals 15 residues. Trimming removed 5 bases from V and 6 bases from J, with 19 bases in between. In nucleotides, the CDR3 is TGTGCCAGCAGCGATCCGGGAACAGGGCTCGATGGCTACACCTTC. It yields the protein CASSDPGTGLDGYTF.

This clone was seen more than once but under ten times. This sequence joins TRBV5-4 and TRBJ2-3; D is unclear. This CDR3 spans 15 amino acids. Per germline, CDR1 SGHNT and CDR2 YYREEE (reference sequence). V lost 0 bases and J lost 0, with 8 bases in between. CDR3 nucleotide sequence: TGTGCCAGCAGCTTGGGACTCCTCAGCACAGATACGCAGTATTTT. It codes for CASSLGLLSTDTQYF.

J is TRBJ1-1 and V is TRBV6-5, with TRBD1 as a possible D gene (5 bases). V was trimmed by 0 bases and J by 4 bases, leaving 9 bases between them. Germline lookup yields CDR1 MNHEY and CDR2 SVGAGI. The CDR3 contains 14 residues. As DNA, the CDR3 is TGTGCCAGCAGTTACTCGGACAAAGGCACTGAAGCTTTCTTT. Translation gives CASSYSDKGTEAFF.

This clone was detected only a few times. V gene TRBV7-6 combines with J gene TRBJ1-4; 9 bases align to TRBD1. V shed 0 bases, J shed 3 bases, and the junction held 2 bases outside the gene matches. CDR3 size: 16 residues. In germline, CDR1 is SGHVS, CDR2 FNYEAQ. The CDR3: CASSLAGQGSNEKLFF. The CDR3 nucleotides are TGTGCCAGCAGCTTAGCGGGACAGGGTTCTAATGAAAAACTGTTTTTT.

The chain employs TRBV9 and TRBJ2-5; the D is unclear. V was shortened by 4 bases and J by 0 bases, with 7 bases between the two germline ends. CDR1 SGDLS and CDR2 YYNGEE come from the germline V gene. The CDR3 is made up of 13 amino acids. CDR3 amino acids: CASSPQNQETQYF. As DNA, the CDR3 is TGTGCCAGCAGCCCACAGAACCAAGAGACCCAGTACTTC.

The V gene is TRBV28, the J gene TRBJ2-7; weak D call: TRBD1 (6 bases). The CDR3 is 15 amino acids. Germline V lookup: CDR1 MDHEN, CDR2 SYDVKM. Trimming stripped 3 bases from V and 1 base from J, with 13 bases between. CDR3 region: CASSFGSTGSYEQYF. In DNA form, the CDR3 reads TGTGCCAGCAGTTTCGGTTCGACAGGTTCCTACGAGCAGTACTTC.

The chain combines TRBV18 with TRBJ1-2; 7 nucleotides match TRBD1. The CDR3 sequence is 15 residues long. Germline values: CDR1 KGHSH, CDR2 LQKENI. Losses at the gene ends were 0 bases for V and 9 bases for J; bases not matched to a gene: 10. The CDR3 spells CASSPPGTAYASYTF. CDR3 DNA: TGTGCCAGCTCACCACCTGGGACAGCTTATGCTAGCTACACCTTC.

This clone occurred a few times. The chain recombines TRBV7-8 with TRBJ2-5; tentative D call: TRBD1 (5 bases). The germline gives CDR1 SGHVS, CDR2 FQNEAQ. The CDR3 is 12 amino acids. Trimming stripped 2 bases from V and 7 bases from J, with 8 bases between. The CDR3, as DNA: TGTGCCAGCAGCTTAAGCAGGGCGACCCAGTACTTC. It translates to CASSLSRATQYF.

In this sample, this clone turned up a few times. The chain has TRBV2 and TRBJ2-7; TRBD2 matches 7 bases. The V and J ends lost 10 bases and 6 bases, in that order; junction bases with no gene match: 9. Per the germline V gene, CDR1 is SNHLY and CDR2 is FYNNEI. The CDR3 consists of 12 residues. The CDR3 bases are TGTGCCACCAGGGAGGGACTAAGCGAGCAGTACTTC. Encoded protein: CATREGLSEQYF.

This clone was seen only a few times. The CDR3 is CSVEKWAGETQYF. The CDR3 DNA follows: TGCAGCGTTGAAAAGTGGGCGGGGGAGACCCAGTACTTC. V is TRBV29-1 and J is TRBJ2-5; the D gene is possibly TRBD2 (6 bases). Germline V gene lookup returns CDR1 SQVTM and CDR2 ANQGSEA. The CDR3 sequence is 13 residues long. V shed 2 bases and J shed 5 bases, with 12 bases lying between them.